These 6 T cell receptor beta chains originate from one sample sequenced in a study of blood T cell repertoires in COVID-19. TCRdb's copy holds only in-frame clones and misses some; the assay was immunoSEQ multiplex PCR. The sample consists of 200,000 to 250,000 clones, approximately 87% of them appearing once. The source material was peripheral blood. These receptors originate from a woman in her fifties or sixties with acute or convalescent COVID-19.

The chain has TRBV19 and TRBJ1-2; the match to TRBD1 covers 8 bases. The germline V gene has CDR1 LNHDA and CDR2 SQIVND (reference sequence). V lost 7 bases to trimming and J lost 3 bases; unmatched junction nucleotides: 16. This CDR3 comprises 17 residues. The CDR3 DNA reads as TGTGCCAGTATCGATGTGGTACCGGGACAGGCTCACTATGGCTACACCTTC. Its translation is CASIDVVPGQAHYGYTF.

V is TRBV5-4 and J is TRBJ2-4, with a weak D call TRBD1 (6 bases). Germline lookup yields CDR1 SGHNT and CDR2 YYREEE (reference sequence). With 9 bases removed from V and 5 bases from J, the gap between germline ends came to 12 bases. CDR3 length equals 12 residues. The CDR3 is CAMGRQENIQYF. The CDR3, as DNA: TGTGCCATGGGTAGACAGGAAAACATTCAGTACTTC. Using reference TRBV5-4 and TRBJ2-4 for the parts outside the CDR3, the full variable domain is ETGVTQSPTHLIKTRGQQVTLRCSSQSGHNTVSWYQQALGQGPQFIFQYYREEENGRGNFPPRFSGLQFPNYSSELNVNALELDDSALYLCAMGRQENIQYFGAGTRLSVL.

This clone was seen a handful of times. The chain employs TRBV7-2 and TRBJ2-7; D perhaps matches TRBD2 (6 bases). Trimming took 7 bases from V and 2 from J, leaving 15 bases between them. The CDR3 runs to 14 residues. Germline assignment: CDR1 SGHTA and CDR2 FQGNSA. In DNA form, the CDR3 reads TGTGCCAGCACCGATTTCGGGGGTCCCTACGAGCAGTACTTC. Translating it yields CASTDFGGPYEQYF.

This chain joins TRBV7-2 and TRBJ2-3; weak D call: TRBD2 (5 bases). The CDR3 spans 14 residues. Trimming cost V 1 base and J 6 bases, with 11 bases left between them. From germline, CDR1 is SGHTA and CDR2 FQGNSA. The CDR3 DNA is TGTGCCAGCAGCTTAGGGATCCCGGGGGATACGCAGTATTTT. It translates to CASSLGIPGDTQYF.

The chain has TRBV3-1 (or the pseudogene TRBV3-2) and TRBJ2-2, with 11 bases lining up with TRBD2. The V and J ends lost 6 bases and 4 bases, in that order; junction bases with no gene match: 13. Germline V lookup: CDR1 LGHDT, CDR2 YNNKEL (reference sequence). This CDR3 comprises 18 residues. The CDR3 region is CASSSHSGGALSTGELFF. Written as DNA, the CDR3 is TGTGCCAGCAGTTCCCATAGCGGGGGGGCCTTAAGCACCGGGGAGCTGTTTTTT.

The gene calls are TRBV2 and TRBJ2-1, with D tentatively TRBD1 (5 bases). This CDR3 has 14 amino acids. Trimming pared 11 bases from V and 4 bases from J, leaving 18 bases between. Germline CDR1 SNHLY, CDR2 FYNNEI. The DNA of the CDR3 is TGTGCCTCGATGCTGCAGGGCCTATACAATGAGCAGTTCTTC. This translates into CASMLQGLYNEQFF.